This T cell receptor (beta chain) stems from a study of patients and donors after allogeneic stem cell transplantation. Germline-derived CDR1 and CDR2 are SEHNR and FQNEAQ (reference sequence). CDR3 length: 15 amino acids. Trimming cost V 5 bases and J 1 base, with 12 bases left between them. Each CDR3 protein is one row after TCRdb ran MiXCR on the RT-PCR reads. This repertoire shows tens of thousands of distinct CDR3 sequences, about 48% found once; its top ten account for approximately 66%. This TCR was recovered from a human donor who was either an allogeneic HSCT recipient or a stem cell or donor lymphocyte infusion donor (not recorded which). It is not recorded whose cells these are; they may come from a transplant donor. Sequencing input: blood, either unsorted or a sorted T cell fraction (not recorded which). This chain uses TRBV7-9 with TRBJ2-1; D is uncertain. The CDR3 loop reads CASSHPTRSYNEQFF. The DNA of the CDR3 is TGTGCCAGCAGCCACCCGACTCGGTCCTACAATGAGCAGTTCTTC.